A single sample gave rise to the 10 T cell receptor beta chains below, sequenced in a study of blood T cell repertoires in COVID-19. Only in-frame clones appear in the TCRdb table, and some are missing; sequencing was by immunoSEQ multiplex PCR. Here the sample spans 250,000 to 350,000 clones, 85% to 90% being singletons. The sequenced sample was peripheral blood. The receptors derive from a woman in her twenties or thirties with COVID-19, enrolled during active disease.

The CDR3 region is CASSLGTSEYTGELFF. As DNA, the CDR3 is TGTGCCAGCAGCTTAGGGACTAGCGAGTACACCGGGGAGCTGTTTTTT. This chain links TRBV11-3 with TRBJ2-2; 9 bases map to TRBD2. The germline gives CDR1 SGHNT, CDR2 YENEEA. The length of the CDR3 is 16 residues. The ends lost 1 base at V and 3 bases at J; junction bases unmatched: 3.

The gene calls are TRBV2 and TRBJ1-1; D gene unclear. The CDR3 sequence is 14 residues long. Trimming took 10 bases from V and 4 from J, leaving 19 bases between them. CDR1 and CDR2 (germline): SNHLY, FYNNEI. The CDR3 loop reads CANKREGTSTEAFF. DNA of the CDR3: TGTGCCAACAAAAGGGAGGGTACGAGCACTGAAGCTTTCTTT.

The genes are TRBV10-3 and TRBJ1-2, with D maybe TRBD1 (5 bases). The CDR3 is made up of 12 amino acids. The germline V gene encodes CDR1 ENHRY and CDR2 SYGVKD. Trimming cost V 10 bases and J 10 bases, with 19 bases left between them. CDR3 loop: CATTDSTSFYTF. The CDR3 region has the DNA TGTGCCACAACTGACAGTACCTCTTTCTACACCTTC.

The chain recombines TRBV7-9 with TRBJ2-7, with 13 bases fitting TRBD2. Germline lookup yields CDR1 SEHNR and CDR2 FQNEAQ (reference sequence). The junction had 4 bases not matched to a gene; V was cut back by 5 bases and J by 0 bases. This CDR3 has 16 amino acids. CDR3 loop: CASSPGTSGASYEQYF. For the CDR3, the DNA is TGTGCCAGCAGCCCAGGGACTAGCGGGGCCTCCTACGAGCAGTACTTC. Full variable domain (rest looked up from reference TRBV7-9 and TRBJ2-7): DTGVSQNPRHKITKRGQNVTFRCDPISEHNRLYWYRQTLGQGPEFLTYFQNEAQLEKSRLLSDRFSAERPKGSFSTLEIQRTEQGDSAMYLCASSPGTSGASYEQYFGPGTRLTVT.

V and J are TRBV10-3 and TRBJ2-3, with D possibly being TRBD1 (7 bases). CDR3 length equals 15 residues. Trimming pared 2 bases from V and 4 bases from J, leaving 13 bases between. CDR1 and CDR2 from the germline V gene are ENHRY and SYGVKD. CDR3 DNA sequence: TGTGCCATCAGTGAGAGGAGGGGGCAAGCAGATACGCAGTATTTT. Protein sequence: CAISERRGQADTQYF.

The genes are TRBV7-3 and TRBJ2-3, with 14 positions matching TRBD2. With 5 bases clipped from V and 4 bases from J, the junction kept 5 bases outside the gene matches. The CDR3 is 16 residues long. Germline CDR1 SGHTA, CDR2 FQGTGA. This CDR3 reads CASSLTSGRGADTQYF. The CDR3 DNA sequence: TGTGCCAGCAGCCTGACTAGCGGGAGGGGGGCAGATACGCAGTATTTT.

In this sample, this clone turned up a few times. V gene TRBV29-1 combines with J gene TRBJ2-5, with 14 positions matching TRBD2. Germline-derived CDR1 and CDR2 are SQVTM and ANQGSEA. CDR3 length equals 17 residues. V lost 6 bases to trimming and J lost 5 bases; unmatched junction nucleotides: 14. CDR3 loop: CSVAGGTSGRMWETQYF. The CDR3 region has the DNA TGCAGCGTAGCGGGGGGGACTAGCGGGAGAATGTGGGAGACCCAGTACTTC.

V is TRBV4-1 and J is TRBJ2-7, with D maybe TRBD2 (6 bases). This CDR3 has 16 residues. The V gene's germline CDR1 is MGHRA and CDR2 YSYEKL. Trimming shortened V by 1 base and J by 5 bases, and 18 bases separated the two germline ends. CDR3 bases: TGCGCCAGCAGCCAAGGCGGGTGGAGGGAGGACCACGAGCAGTACTTC. Translation gives CASSQGGWREDHEQYF.

The table lists this clone with a count of one. The chain recombines TRBV9 with TRBJ2-3, with a possible D match to TRBD2 (6 bases). The germline V gene has CDR1 SGDLS and CDR2 YYNGEE. V gave up 8 bases and J gave up 0 bases, with 13 bases separating them. CDR3 size: 14 residues. This CDR3 is CARVSRDSTDTQYF. The DNA of the CDR3 is TGTGCCAGAGTCTCGCGGGATAGCACAGATACGCAGTATTTT.

The rearrangement links TRBV11-2 to TRBJ1-1; D perhaps matches TRBD1 (5 bases). Germline CDR1 SGHAT, CDR2 FQNNGV. The CDR3 consists of 16 residues. Trimming stripped 1 base from V and 3 bases from J, with 15 bases between. The CDR3 protein is CASSLGTGGWDTEAFF. CDR3 sequence (DNA): TGTGCCAGCAGCTTAGGTACAGGAGGGTGGGACACTGAAGCTTTCTTT. Complete variable domain (other parts from reference TRBV11-2 and TRBJ1-1): EAGVAQSPRYKIIEKRQSVAFWCNPISGHATLYWYQQILGQGPKLLIQFQNNGVVDDSQLPKDRFSAERLKGVDSTLKIQPAKLEDSAVYLCASSLGTGGWDTEAFFGQGTRLTVV.